This T cell receptor (beta chain) emerged from a study of T cell responses to AZD1222 COVID-19 vaccine. Study results and caveats: The repertoires were collected only after the peak T cell response. Regions left unmutated in variants are reportedly the target of nearly half of spike-specific TCRs.

V was trimmed by 5 bases and J by 8 bases, leaving 12 bases between them. The length of the CDR3 is 12 residues. Germline CDR1 and CDR2: SGHNT and YENEEA. Worth noting for this clone: Antigen specificity is unknown.

The method was immunoSEQ multiplex PCR; TCRdb's version includes in-frame clones alone and lacks a portion of them. The table shows some 95,000 clones, with around 92% occurring only once. Source: peripheral blood, taken on day 0 of MenACWY control vaccination. This receptor was identified in an adult in good health. This rearrangement joins TRBV11-3 to TRBJ1-1; D remains ambiguous. This CDR3 reads CASSLTRREAFF. Here the CDR3 DNA reads TGTGCCAGCAGCCTTACCCGCCGGGAAGCTTTCTTT. Complete variable domain (other parts from reference TRBV11-3 and TRBJ1-1): EAGVVQSPRYKIIEKKQPVAFWCNPISGHNTLYWYLQNLGQGPELLIRYENEEAVDDSQLPKDRFSAERLKGVDSTLKIQPAELGDSAVYLCASSLTRREAFFGQGTRLTVV.